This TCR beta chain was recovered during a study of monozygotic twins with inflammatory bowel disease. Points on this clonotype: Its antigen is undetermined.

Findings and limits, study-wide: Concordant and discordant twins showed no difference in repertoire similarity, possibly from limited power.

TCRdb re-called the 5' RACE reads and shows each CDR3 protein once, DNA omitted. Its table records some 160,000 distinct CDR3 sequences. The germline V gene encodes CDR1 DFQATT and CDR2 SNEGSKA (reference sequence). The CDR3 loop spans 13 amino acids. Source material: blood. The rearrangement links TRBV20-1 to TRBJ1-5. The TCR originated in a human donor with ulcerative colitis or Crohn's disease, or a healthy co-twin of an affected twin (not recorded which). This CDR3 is CSASQLSNQPQHF.